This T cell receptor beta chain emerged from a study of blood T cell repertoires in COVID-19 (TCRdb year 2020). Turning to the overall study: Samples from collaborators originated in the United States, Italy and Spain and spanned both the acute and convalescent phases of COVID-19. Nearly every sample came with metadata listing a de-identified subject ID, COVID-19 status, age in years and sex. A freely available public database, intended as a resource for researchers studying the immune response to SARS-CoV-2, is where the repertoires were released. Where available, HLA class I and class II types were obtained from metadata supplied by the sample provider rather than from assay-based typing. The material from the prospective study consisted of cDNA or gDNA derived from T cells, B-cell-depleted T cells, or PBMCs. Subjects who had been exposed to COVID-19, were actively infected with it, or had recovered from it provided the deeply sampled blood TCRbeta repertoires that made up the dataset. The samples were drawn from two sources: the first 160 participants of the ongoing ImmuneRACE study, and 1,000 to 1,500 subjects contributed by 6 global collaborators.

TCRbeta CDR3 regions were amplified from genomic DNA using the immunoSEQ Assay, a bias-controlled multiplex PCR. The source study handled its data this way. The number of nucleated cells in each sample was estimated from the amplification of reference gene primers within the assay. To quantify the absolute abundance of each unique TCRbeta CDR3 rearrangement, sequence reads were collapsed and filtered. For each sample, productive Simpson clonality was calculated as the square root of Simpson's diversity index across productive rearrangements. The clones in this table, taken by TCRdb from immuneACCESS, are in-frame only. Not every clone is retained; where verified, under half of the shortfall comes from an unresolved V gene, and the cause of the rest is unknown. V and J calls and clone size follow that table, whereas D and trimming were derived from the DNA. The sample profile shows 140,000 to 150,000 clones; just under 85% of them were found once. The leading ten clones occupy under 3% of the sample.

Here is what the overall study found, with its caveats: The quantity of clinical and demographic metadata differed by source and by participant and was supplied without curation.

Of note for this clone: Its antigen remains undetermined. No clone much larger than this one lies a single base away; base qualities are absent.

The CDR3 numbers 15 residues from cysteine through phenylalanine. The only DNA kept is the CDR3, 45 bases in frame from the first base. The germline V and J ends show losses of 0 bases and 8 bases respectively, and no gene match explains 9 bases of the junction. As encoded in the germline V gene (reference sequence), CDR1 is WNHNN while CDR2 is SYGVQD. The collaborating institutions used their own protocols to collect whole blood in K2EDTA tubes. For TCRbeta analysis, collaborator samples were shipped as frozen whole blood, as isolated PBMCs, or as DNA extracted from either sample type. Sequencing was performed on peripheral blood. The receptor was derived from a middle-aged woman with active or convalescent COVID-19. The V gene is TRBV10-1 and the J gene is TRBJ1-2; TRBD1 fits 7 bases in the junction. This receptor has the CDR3 CASSESTRGTSGYTF. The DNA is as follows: TGCGCCAGCAGTGAGTCGACCAGGGGGACCTCAGGCTACACCTTC.